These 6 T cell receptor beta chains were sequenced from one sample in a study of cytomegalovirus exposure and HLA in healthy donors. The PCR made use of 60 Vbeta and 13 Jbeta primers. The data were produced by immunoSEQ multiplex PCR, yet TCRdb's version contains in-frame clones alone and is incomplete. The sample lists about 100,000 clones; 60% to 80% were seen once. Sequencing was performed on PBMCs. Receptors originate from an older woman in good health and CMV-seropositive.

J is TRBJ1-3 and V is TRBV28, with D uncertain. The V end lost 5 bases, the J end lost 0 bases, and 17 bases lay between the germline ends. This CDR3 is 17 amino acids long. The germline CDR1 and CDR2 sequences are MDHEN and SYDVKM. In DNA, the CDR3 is TGTGCCAGCAGTCCTCCTGTGGGGAGCACCTCTGGAAACACCATATATTTT. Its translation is CASSPPVGSTSGNTIYF.

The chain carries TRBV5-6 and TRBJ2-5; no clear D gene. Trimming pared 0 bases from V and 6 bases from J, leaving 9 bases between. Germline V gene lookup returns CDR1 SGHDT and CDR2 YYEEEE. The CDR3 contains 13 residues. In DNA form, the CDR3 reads TGTGCCAGCAGCTTGGACGGAGCGAAGACCCAGTACTTC. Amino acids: CASSLDGAKTQYF.

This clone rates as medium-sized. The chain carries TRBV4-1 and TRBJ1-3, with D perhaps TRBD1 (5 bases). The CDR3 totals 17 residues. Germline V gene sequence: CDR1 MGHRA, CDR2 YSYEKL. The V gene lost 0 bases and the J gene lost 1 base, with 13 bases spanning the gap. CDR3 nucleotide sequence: TGCGCCAGCAGCCAAGAGGAATCAGGGATTTCTGGAAACACCATATATTTT. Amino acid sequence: CASSQEESGISGNTIYF.

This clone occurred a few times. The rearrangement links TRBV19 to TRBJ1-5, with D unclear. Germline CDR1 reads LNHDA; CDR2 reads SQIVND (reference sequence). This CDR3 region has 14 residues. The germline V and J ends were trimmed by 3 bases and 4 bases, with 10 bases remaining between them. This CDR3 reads CASSISQLNQPQHF. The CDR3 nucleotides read TGTGCCAGTAGTATCTCACAGTTAAATCAGCCCCAGCATTTT.

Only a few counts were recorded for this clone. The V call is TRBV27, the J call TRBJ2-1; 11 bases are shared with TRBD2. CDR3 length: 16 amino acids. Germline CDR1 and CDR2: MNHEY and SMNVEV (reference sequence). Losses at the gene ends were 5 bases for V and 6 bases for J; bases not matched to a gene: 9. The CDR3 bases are TGTGCCAGCAGTAACGCCGGGACTAGCGGAACCAATGAGCAGTTCTTC. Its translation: CASSNAGTSGTNEQFF.

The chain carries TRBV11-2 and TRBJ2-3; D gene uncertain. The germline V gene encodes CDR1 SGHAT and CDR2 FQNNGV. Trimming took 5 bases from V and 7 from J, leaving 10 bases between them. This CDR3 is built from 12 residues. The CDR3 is CASSPTRNTQYF. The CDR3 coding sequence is TGTGCCAGCAGCCCAACGAGGAATACGCAGTATTTT.